This T cell receptor (beta chain) was sequenced in a study of blood T cell repertoires in COVID-19. Original data processing: Reference gene primer amplification gave nucleated cell count estimates. Some clones are missing from TCRdb's copy, which holds only in-frame ones; the method was immunoSEQ multiplex PCR. The V and J calls and clone size are taken from that table; D and trimming were inferred from the DNA. The sample holds approximately 190,000 clones, roughly four fifths seen once. Looked up from germline, CDR1 is MNHEY and CDR2 is SVGAGI. There are 14 residues in the CDR3. V lost 6 bases to trimming and J lost 1 base, with 13 bases between them.

Sequencing used peripheral blood. The receptor was isolated from a woman aged 40 to 50 with acute or convalescent COVID-19. The chain employs TRBV6-5 and TRBJ2-7; a weak D match, TRBD1 (6 bases). The CDR3 nucleotides read TGTGCCAGCAGCGCCTGGGACAAGTCCTACGAGCAGTACTTC. This gives the protein CASSAWDKSYEQYF.